This TCR beta chain was retrieved from a study of OX40 agonist ivuxolimab in advanced cancers. For the study at large: The drug used for patients, ivuxolimab, was an agonistic anti-OX40 (CD134) antibody. Ivuxolimab doses were 0.01, 0.1, 0.3, 1.5, 3 or 10 mg/kg every 2 weeks.

This CDR3 is built from 10 residues. V lost 5 bases and J lost 12; bases outside the gene matches: 1. CDR1 is MGHDK and CDR2 is SYGVNS in the germline V gene. This table comes from immunoSEQ multiplex PCR, and its TCRdb copy is limited to in-frame clones, with some not included. The sample carries 65,000 to 75,000 clones, approximately 84% recorded once. With baseline, cycle 4 day 1, and cycle 7 day 1 as timepoints, blood was sampled. This receptor was identified in an adult with an advanced solid tumor such as melanoma, head and neck, liver or kidney cancer. The chain couples TRBV25-1 to TRBJ1-5, with 7 bases matching TRBD1. The source was CD4+ or CD8+ T cells sorted from blood, collected in a trial of the OX40 agonist ivuxolimab. The CDR3 loop is CASSTGDQHF. In nucleotides, the CDR3 is TGTGCCAGCAGTACAGGGGACCAGCATTTT.